This T cell receptor beta chain appears in the sequencing data of a study of blood T cell repertoires in COVID-19. For the study at large: In each case, the material was cDNA or gDNA derived from T cells, B-cell-depleted T cells, or PBMCs.

Germline V CDR1 and CDR2: GTSNPN, SVGIG (reference sequence). The germline V and J ends were trimmed by 3 bases and 1 base, with 10 bases remaining between them. The CDR3 runs 14 residues. Seattle cases were enrolled at active infection and followed longitudinally. In the original processing: Nucleated cell counts were estimated from reference gene primer amplification. Only in-frame clones appear in the TCRdb table, and some are missing; sequencing was by immunoSEQ multiplex PCR. V and J calls and clone size come straight from that table; D and trimming were deduced from the DNA. The table shows about 240,000 clones, with nearly 95% occurring only once.

Sequences were obtained from peripheral blood. This sequence joins TRBV30 and TRBJ1-5, with a tentative D call TRBD1 (6 bases). This TCR came from a man aged 30 to 45 with COVID-19, enrolled during active disease. The CDR3 loop is CAWRETGSNQPQHF. Written as DNA, the CDR3 is TGTGCCTGGAGGGAAACAGGGAGCAATCAGCCCCAGCATTTT.